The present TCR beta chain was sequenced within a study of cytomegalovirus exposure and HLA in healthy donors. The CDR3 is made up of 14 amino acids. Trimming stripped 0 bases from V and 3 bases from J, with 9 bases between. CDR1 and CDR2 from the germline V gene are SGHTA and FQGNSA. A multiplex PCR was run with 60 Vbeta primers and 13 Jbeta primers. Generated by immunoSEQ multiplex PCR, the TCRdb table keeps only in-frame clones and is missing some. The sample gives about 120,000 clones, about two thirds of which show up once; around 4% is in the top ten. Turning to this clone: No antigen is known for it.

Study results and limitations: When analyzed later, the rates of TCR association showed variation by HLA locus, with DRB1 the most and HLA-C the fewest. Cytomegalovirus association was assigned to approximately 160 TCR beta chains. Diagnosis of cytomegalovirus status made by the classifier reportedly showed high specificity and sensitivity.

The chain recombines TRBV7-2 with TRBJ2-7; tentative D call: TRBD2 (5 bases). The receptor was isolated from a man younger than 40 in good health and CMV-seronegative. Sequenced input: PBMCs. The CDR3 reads CASSLAEASYEQYF. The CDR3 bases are TGTGCCAGCAGCTTAGCGGAGGCTAGCTACGAGCAGTACTTC.